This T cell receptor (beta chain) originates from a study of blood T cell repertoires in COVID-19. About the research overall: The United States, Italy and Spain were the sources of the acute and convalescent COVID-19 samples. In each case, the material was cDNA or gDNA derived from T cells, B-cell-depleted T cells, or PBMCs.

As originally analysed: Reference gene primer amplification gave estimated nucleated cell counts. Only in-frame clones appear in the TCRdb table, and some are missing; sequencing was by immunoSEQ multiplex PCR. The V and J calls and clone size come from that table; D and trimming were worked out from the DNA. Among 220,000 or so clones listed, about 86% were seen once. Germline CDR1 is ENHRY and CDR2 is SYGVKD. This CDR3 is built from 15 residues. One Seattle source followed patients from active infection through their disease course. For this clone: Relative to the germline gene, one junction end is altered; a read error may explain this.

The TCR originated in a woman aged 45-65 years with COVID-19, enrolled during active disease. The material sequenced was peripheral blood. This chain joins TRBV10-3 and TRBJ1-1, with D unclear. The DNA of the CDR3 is TGTGCCATCAGTGAGTCCCCCAGGAAGAACGCTGAAGCTTTCTTT. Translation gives CAISESPRKNAEAFF.